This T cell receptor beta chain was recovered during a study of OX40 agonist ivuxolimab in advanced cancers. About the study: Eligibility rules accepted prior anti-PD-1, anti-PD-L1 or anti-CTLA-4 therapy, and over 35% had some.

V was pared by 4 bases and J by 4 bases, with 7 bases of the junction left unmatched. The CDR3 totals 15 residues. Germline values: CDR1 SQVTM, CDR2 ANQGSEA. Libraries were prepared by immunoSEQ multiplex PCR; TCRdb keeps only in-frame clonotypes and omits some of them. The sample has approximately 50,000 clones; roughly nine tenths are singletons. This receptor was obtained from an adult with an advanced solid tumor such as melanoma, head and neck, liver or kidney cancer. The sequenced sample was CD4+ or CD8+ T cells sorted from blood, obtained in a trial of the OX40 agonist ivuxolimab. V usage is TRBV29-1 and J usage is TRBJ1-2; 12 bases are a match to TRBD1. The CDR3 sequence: CSVGDRGRTTYGYTF. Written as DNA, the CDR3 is TGCAGCGTTGGGGACAGGGGGCGAACTACCTATGGCTACACCTTC.